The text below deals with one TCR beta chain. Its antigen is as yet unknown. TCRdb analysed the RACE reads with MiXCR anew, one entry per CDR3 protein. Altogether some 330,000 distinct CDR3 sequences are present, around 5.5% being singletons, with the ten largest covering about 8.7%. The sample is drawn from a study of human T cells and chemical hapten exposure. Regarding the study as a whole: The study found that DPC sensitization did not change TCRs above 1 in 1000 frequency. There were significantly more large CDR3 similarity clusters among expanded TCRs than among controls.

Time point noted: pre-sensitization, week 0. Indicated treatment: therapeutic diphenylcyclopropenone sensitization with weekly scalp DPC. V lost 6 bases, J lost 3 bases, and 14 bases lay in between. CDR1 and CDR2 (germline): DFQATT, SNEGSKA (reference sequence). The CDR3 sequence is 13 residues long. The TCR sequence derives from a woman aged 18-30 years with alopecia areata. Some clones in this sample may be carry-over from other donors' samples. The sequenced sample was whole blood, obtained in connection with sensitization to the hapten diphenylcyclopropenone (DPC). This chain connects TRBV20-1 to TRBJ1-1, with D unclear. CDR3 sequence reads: CSARRGFDTEAFF. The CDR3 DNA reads TGCAGTGCCAGAAGAGGGTTTGACACTGAAGCTTTCTTT.